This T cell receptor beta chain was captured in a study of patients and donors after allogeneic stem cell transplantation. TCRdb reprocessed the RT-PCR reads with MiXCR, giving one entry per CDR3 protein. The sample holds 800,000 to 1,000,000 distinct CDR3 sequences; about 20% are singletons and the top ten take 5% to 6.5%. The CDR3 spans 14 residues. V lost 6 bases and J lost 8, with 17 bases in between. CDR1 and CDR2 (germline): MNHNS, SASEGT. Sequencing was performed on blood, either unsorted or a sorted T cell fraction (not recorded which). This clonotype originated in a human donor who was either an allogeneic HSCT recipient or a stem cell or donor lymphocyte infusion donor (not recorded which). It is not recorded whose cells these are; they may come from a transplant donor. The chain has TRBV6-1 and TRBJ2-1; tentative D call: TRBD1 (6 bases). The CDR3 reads CASSLTGRGYEQFF. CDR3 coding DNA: TGTGCCAGCAGCCTGACAGGCCGAGGGTATGAGCAGTTCTTC.